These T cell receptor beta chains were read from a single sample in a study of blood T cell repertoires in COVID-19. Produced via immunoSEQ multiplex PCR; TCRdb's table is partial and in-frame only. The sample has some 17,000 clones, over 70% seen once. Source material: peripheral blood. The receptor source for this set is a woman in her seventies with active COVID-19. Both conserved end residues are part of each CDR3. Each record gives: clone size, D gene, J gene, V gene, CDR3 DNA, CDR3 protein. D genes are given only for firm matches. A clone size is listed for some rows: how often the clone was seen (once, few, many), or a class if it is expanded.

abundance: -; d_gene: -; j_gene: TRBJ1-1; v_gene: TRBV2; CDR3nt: TGTGCCAGCAGCCTAACTTTAATGAACACTGAAGCTTTCTTT; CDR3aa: CASSLTLMNTEAFF
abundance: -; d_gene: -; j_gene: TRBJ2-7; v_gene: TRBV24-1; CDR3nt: TGTGCCACCAGTGATTTTCGGGGACCGAAACCTCGGGGGAGATCCTACGAGCAGTACTTC; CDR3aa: CATSDFRGPKPRGRSYEQYF
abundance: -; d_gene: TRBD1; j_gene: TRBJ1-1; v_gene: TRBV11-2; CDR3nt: TGTGCCAGCAGCCAAGGACAGGGGAACACTGAAGCTTTCTTT; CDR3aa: CASSQGQGNTEAFF
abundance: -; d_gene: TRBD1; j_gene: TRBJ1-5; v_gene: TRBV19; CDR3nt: TGTGCCAGTCGACGCGGGACAGGGGGCAATCAGCCCCAGCATTTT; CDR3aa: CASRRGTGGNQPQHF
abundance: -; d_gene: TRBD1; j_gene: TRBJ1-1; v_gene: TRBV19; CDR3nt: TGTGCCAGTAGTACTCCCTATAGAACAGGGGCTGCAGCTGAAGCTTTCTTT; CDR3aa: CASSTPYRTGAAAEAFF
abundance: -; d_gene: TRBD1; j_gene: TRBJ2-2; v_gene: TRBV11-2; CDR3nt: TGTGCCAGCAGCTTAATGGGACAGGGGCCCGGGGAGCTGTTTTTT; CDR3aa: CASSLMGQGPGELFF
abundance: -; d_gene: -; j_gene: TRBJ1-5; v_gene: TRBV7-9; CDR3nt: TGTGCCAGCAGCTACTCACATGAGGGAACGCCCCAGCATTTT; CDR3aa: CASSYSHEGTPQHF
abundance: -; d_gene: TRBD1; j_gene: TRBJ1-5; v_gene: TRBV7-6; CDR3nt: TGTGCCAGCAGCTTAGGAGGAGGGGGCGGTCAGCCCCAGCATTTT; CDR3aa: CASSLGGGGGQPQHF
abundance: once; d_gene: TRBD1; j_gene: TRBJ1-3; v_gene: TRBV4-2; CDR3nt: TGTGCCAGCAGCGGACGGGACAGCCTAGGAAACACCATATATTTT; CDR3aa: CASSGRDSLGNTIYF
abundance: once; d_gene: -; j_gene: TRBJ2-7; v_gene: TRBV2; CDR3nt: TGTGCCAGCAGTCGGGGCTACGAGCAGTACTTC; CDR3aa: CASSRGYEQYF
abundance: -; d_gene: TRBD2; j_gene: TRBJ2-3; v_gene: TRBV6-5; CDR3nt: TGTGCCAGCAGTTACCGATCGAGCGGGAGCGCAGATACGCAGTATTTT; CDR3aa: CASSYRSSGSADTQYF
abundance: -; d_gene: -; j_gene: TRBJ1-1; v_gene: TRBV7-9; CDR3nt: TGTGCCAGCAGCAACACGAACACTGAAGCTTTCTTT; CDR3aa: CASSNTNTEAFF
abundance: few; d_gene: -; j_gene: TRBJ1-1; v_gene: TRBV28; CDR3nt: TGTGCCAGCAGTTTACCTTACGCCGGGACATTCATGAACACTGAAGCTTTCTTT; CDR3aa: CASSLPYAGTFMNTEAFF
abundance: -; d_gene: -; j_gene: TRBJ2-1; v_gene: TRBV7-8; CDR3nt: TGTGCCAGCAGCTTAGGAAGGGGTCTTAACCTTGAGCAGTTCTTC; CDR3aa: CASSLGRGLNLEQFF
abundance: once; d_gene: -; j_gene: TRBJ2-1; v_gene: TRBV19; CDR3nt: TGTGCCAGTAGTATCACTCCCCCCACGGGAGTAGCAAATGAGCAGTTCTTC; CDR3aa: CASSITPPTGVANEQFF
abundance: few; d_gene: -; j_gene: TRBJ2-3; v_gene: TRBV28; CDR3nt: TGTGCCAGCAACCCGGGATTCGGGAAGGACAGCACAGATACGCAGTATTTT; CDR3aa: CASNPGFGKDSTDTQYF
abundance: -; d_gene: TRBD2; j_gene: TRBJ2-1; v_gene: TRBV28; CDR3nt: TGTGCCAGCAGTACTAGCGGGAGGACCGGTGAGCAGTTCTTC; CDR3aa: CASSTSGRTGEQFF
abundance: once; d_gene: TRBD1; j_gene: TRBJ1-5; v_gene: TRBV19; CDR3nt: TGTGCCAGTAGCCCATTGGGACAGGGCCCTAATCAGCCCCAGCATTTT; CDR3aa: CASSPLGQGPNQPQHF
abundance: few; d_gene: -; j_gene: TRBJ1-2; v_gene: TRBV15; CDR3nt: TGTGCCACCAGCAGAGATAGCCAGGGCAGCTATGGCTACACCTTC; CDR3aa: CATSRDSQGSYGYTF
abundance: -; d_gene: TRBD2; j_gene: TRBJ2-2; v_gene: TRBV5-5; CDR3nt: TGTGCCAGCAGCTTCGGCTTAGCGGGTCTTAGCGGGGAGCTGTTTTTT; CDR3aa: CASSFGLAGLSGELFF